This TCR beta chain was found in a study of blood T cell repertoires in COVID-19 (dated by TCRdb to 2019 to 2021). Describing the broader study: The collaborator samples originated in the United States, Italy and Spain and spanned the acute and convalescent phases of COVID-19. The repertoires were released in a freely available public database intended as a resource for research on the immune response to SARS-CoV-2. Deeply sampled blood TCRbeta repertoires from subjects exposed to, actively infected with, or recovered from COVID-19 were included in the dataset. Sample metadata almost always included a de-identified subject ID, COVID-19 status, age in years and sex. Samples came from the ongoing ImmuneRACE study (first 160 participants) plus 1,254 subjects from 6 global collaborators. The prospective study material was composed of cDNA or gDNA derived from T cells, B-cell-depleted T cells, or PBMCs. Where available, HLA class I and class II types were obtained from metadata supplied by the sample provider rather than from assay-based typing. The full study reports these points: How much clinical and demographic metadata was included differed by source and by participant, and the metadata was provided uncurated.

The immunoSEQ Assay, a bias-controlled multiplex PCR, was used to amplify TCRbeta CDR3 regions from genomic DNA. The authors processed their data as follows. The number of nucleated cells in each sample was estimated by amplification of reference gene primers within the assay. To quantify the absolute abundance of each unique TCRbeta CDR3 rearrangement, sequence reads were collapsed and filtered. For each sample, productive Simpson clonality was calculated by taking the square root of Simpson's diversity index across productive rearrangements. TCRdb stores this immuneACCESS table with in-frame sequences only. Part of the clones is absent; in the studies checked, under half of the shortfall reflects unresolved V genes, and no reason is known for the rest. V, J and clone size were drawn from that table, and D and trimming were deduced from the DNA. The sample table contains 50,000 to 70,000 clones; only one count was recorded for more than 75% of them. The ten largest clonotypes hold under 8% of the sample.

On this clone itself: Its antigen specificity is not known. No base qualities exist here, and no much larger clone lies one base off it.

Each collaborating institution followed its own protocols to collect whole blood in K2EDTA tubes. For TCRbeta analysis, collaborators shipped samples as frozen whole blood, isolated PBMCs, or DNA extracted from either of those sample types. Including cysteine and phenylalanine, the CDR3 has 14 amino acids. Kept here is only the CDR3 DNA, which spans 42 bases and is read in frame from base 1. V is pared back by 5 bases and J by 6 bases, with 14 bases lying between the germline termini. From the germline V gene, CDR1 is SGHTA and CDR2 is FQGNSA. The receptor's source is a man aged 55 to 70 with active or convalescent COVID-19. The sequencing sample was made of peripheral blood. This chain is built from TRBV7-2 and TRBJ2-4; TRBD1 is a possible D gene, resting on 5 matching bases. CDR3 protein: CASSPAQGRNIQYF. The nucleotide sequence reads TGTGCCAGCAGCCCCGCCCAGGGTAGAAACATTCAGTACTTC.